The clone carrying this T cell receptor beta chain was found a few times. The V end lost 3 bases, the J end lost 5 bases, and 20 bases lay between the germline ends. Germline CDR1 reads SGDLS; CDR2 reads YYNGEE. The CDR3 loop spans 16 amino acids. Via MiXCR, TCRdb re-called the 5' RACE reads, giving one row per CDR3 protein. The repertoire holds around 500,000 distinct CDR3 sequences, more than 13% seen once, with about 0.53% in the top ten. This sample is drawn from a study of identical twins. In addition, the sample was reused for a study of yellow fever vaccine responses in identical twins.

Sequenced material: CD4+ T cells sorted from blood. V and J are TRBV9 and TRBJ2-5; D is perhaps TRBD2 (5 bases). The source of this sequence is a woman in her late teens or twenties in good health. The CDR3 protein is CASSAHPSVGEETQYF. In DNA, the CDR3 is TGTGCCAGCAGCGCACACCCATCCGTTGGGGAGGAGACCCAGTACTTC.